This T cell receptor (beta chain) originates from a study of response to subunit inactivated influenza vaccine. Germline assignment: CDR1 SGHTA and CDR2 FQGNSA. This CDR3 has 15 amino acids. V dropped 4 bases and J dropped 6 bases, with 19 bases sitting between them. This clonotype was found a few times. Its antigen is unknown. Notes on the study in general: The authors proposed limited new T cell recruitment per seasonal influenza vaccination.

TCRdb passed the RT-PCR reads through MiXCR, listing each CDR3 protein once. The data hold roughly 700,000 distinct CDR3 sequences, with less than 20% observed a single time. The source is a man between 45 and 60 years old who received an inactivated influenza vaccine. V usage is TRBV7-2 and J usage is TRBJ2-7; weak D call: TRBD1 (6 bases). The starting material was PBMCs from blood, obtained roughly 12 days after vaccination. The CDR3 DNA reads as TGTGCCAGCAGCTCGATAAAGGGGGTATCTGGCGAGCAGTACTTC. Translating it yields CASSSIKGVSGEQYF.